The clone carrying this T cell receptor (beta chain) was seen at least ten times. TCRdb used MiXCR to reprocess the 5' RACE reads, holding one entry per CDR3 protein. The sample carries some 40,000 distinct CDR3 sequences, 4.5% to 5.5% recorded once. This entry belongs to a study of early T cells in non-severe SARS-CoV-2 infection. Deletions cut 7 bases from V and 2 bases from J, with 15 bases between. This CDR3 is 15 amino acids long. The sequenced material came from whole blood. The rearrangement joins TRBV12-3 or TRBV12-4 to TRBJ1-5, with D maybe TRBD1 (6 bases). This receptor was obtained from an adult who was a healthcare worker with PCR-confirmed SARS-CoV-2 infection or an uninfected control (not recorded which). CDR3 loop: CASNIQGWGNQPQHF. The CDR3 DNA follows: TGTGCCAGCAACATACAGGGTTGGGGCAATCAGCCCCAGCATTTT.